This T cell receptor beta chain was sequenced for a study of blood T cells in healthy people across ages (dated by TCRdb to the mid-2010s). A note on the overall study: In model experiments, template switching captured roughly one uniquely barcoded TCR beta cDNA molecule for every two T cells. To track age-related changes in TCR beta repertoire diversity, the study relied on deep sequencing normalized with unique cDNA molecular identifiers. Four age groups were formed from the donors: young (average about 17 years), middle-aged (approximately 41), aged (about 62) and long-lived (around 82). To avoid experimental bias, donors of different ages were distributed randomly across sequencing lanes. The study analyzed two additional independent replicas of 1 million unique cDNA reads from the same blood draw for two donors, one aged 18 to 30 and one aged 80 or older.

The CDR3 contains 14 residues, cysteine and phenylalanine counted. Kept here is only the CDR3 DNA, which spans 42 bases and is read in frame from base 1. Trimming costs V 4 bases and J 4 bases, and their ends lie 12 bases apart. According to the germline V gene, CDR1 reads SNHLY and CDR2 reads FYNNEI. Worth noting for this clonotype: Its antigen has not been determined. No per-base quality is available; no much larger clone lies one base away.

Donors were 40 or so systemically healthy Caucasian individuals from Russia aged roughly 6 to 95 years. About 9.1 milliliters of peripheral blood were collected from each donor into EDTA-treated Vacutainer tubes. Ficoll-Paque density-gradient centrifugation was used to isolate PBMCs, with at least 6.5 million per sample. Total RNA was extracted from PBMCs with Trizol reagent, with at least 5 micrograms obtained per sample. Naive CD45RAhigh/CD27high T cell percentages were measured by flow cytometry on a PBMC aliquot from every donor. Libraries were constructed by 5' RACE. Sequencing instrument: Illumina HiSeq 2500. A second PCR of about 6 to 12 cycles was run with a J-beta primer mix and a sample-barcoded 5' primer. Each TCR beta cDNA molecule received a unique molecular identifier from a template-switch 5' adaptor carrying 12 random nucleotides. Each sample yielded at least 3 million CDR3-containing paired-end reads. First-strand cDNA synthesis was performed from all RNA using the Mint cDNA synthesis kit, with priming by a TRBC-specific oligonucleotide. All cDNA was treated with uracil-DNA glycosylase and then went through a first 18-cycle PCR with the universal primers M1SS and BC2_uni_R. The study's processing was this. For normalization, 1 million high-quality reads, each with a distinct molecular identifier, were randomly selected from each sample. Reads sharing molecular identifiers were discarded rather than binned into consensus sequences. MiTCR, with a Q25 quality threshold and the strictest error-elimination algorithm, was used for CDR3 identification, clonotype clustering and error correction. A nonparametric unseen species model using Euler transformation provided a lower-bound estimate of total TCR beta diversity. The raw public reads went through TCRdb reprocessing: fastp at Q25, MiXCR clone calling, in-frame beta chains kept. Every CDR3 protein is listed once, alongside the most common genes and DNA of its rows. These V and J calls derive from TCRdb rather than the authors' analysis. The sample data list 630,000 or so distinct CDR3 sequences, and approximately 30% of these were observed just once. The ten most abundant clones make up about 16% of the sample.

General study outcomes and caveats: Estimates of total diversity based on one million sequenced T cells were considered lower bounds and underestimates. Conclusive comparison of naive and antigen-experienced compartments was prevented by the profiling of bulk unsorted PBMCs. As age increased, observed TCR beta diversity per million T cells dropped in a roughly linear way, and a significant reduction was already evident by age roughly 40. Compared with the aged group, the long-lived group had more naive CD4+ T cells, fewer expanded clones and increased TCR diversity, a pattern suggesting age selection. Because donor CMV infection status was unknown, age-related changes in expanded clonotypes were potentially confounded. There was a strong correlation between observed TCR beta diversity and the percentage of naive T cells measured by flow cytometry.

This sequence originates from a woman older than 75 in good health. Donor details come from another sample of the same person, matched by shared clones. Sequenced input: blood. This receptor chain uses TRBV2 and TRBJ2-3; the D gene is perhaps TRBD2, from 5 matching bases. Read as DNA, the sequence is TGTGCCAGCAGTGCAGGACGGGGTCCAGATACGCAGTATTTT. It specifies CASSAGRGPDTQYF.